This is a list of T cell receptor beta chains from one sample in a study of patients and donors after allogeneic stem cell transplantation. Via MiXCR, TCRdb re-called the RT-PCR reads, giving one row per CDR3 protein. The table has 800,000 to 1,000,000 distinct CDR3 sequences, roughly 17% seen once. Sequencing was performed on blood, either unsorted or a sorted T cell fraction (not recorded which). These TCRs come from a human donor who was either an allogeneic HSCT recipient or a stem cell or donor lymphocyte infusion donor (not recorded which). It is not recorded whose cells these are; they may come from a transplant donor. Each CDR3 is given with its conserved first and last residue. Fields, in order: V gene, D gene, J gene, clone size, CDR3 protein, CDR3 DNA. The D gene is left open where the match is weak. The size entry is marked missing in some rows and otherwise reads once, few, many or a size class.

v_call: TRBV4-3; d_call: TRBD2; j_call: TRBJ2-1; clone_size: .; cdr3_aa: CASSHPAGGVTYNEQFF; cdr3_nt: TGCGCCAGCAGCCATCCCGCGGGGGGGGTTACCTACAATGAGCAGTTCTTC
v_call: TRBV6-1; d_call: .; j_call: TRBJ1-2; clone_size: .; cdr3_aa: CASRNPGSAYGYTF; cdr3_nt: TGTGCCAGCAGAAATCCAGGGTCGGCCTATGGCTACACCTTC
v_call: TRBV2; d_call: .; j_call: TRBJ2-3; clone_size: .; cdr3_aa: CASSEADYPQYF; cdr3_nt: TGTGCCAGCAGTGAAGCGGACTACCCGCAGTATTTT
v_call: TRBV5-1; d_call: .; j_call: TRBJ1-4; clone_size: .; cdr3_aa: CASSLEVGTGEKLFF; cdr3_nt: TGCGCCAGCAGCTTGGAGGTGGGAACGGGGGAAAAACTGTTTTTT
v_call: TRBV20-1; d_call: .; j_call: TRBJ1-5; clone_size: few; cdr3_aa: CSAAGTSNQPQHF; cdr3_nt: TGCAGTGCCGCAGGGACTAGCAATCAGCCCCAGCATTTT
v_call: TRBV4-1; d_call: TRBD1; j_call: TRBJ1-1; clone_size: few; cdr3_aa: CASSQSSGTVMNTEAFF; cdr3_nt: TGCGCCAGCAGCCAATCTTCTGGGACAGTTATGAACACTGAAGCTTTCTTT
v_call: TRBV5-5; d_call: .; j_call: TRBJ1-2; clone_size: .; cdr3_aa: CASSLEIHGYTF; cdr3_nt: TGTGCCAGCAGCTTGGAGATTCATGGCTACACCTTC
v_call: TRBV27; d_call: TRBD1; j_call: TRBJ1-4; clone_size: .; cdr3_aa: CASRRPGTGFGDNEKLFF; cdr3_nt: TGTGCCAGCAGACGTCCCGGGACAGGGTTCGGGGATAATGAAAAACTGTTTTTT
v_call: TRBV4-2; d_call: .; j_call: TRBJ1-1; clone_size: .; cdr3_aa: CASRQPGNLGTEAFF; cdr3_nt: TGTGCCAGCAGGCAACCCGGGAACCTGGGCACTGAAGCTTTCTTT
v_call: TRBV6-5; d_call: .; j_call: TRBJ1-1; clone_size: many; cdr3_aa: CASSDGAEAFF; cdr3_nt: TGTGCCAGCAGTGACGGGGCTGAAGCTTTCTTT
v_call: TRBV24-1; d_call: .; j_call: TRBJ2-3; clone_size: .; cdr3_aa: CATAVTDTQYF; cdr3_nt: TGTGCCACCGCAGTCACAGATACGCAGTATTTT
v_call: TRBV4-1; d_call: .; j_call: TRBJ2-7; clone_size: .; cdr3_aa: CASSHIGEGYEQYF; cdr3_nt: TGCGCCAGCAGCCACATAGGGGAAGGATACGAGCAGTACTTC
v_call: TRBV20-1; d_call: TRBD1; j_call: TRBJ1-6; clone_size: few; cdr3_aa: CSASQGYNSPLHF; cdr3_nt: TGCAGTGCTTCACAGGGGTATAATTCACCCCTCCACTTT
v_call: TRBV6-1; d_call: TRBD1; j_call: TRBJ1-2; clone_size: .; cdr3_aa: CASTHAGGNYGYTF; cdr3_nt: TGTGCCAGCACTCACGCAGGGGGGAACTATGGCTACACCTTC
v_call: TRBV12-3/TRBV12-4; d_call: .; j_call: TRBJ2-7; clone_size: few; cdr3_aa: CASSFNRHSYEQYF; cdr3_nt: TGTGCCAGCAGTTTTAATAGGCACTCCTACGAGCAGTACTTC
v_call: TRBV4-3; d_call: .; j_call: TRBJ1-5; clone_size: .; cdr3_aa: CASSQTATGPQHF; cdr3_nt: TGCGCCAGCAGCCAAACAGCGACCGGGCCCCAGCATTTT
v_call: TRBV12-3/TRBV12-4; d_call: .; j_call: TRBJ1-1; clone_size: .; cdr3_aa: CASSLNSGENTEAFF; cdr3_nt: TGTGCCAGCAGTTTAAATTCAGGAGAGAACACTGAAGCTTTCTTT
v_call: TRBV20-1; d_call: .; j_call: TRBJ2-5; clone_size: few; cdr3_aa: CSARVPTARETQYF; cdr3_nt: TGCAGTGCTAGAGTCCCGACGGCACGGGAGACCCAGTACTTC
v_call: TRBV3-1; d_call: TRBD2; j_call: TRBJ2-7; clone_size: .; cdr3_aa: CASSQEGAGDYEQYF; cdr3_nt: TGTGCCAGCAGCCAAGAAGGAGCGGGAGACTACGAGCAGTACTTC
v_call: TRBV29-1; d_call: .; j_call: TRBJ1-1; clone_size: few; cdr3_aa: CSVETGKYTEAFF; cdr3_nt: TGCAGCGTCGAAACAGGGAAATACACTGAAGCTTTCTTT
v_call: TRBV10-3; d_call: TRBD2; j_call: TRBJ2-7; clone_size: .; cdr3_aa: CAISWTSGSYEQYF; cdr3_nt: TGTGCCATCAGCTGGACTAGCGGCTCCTACGAGCAGTACTTC
v_call: TRBV11-2; d_call: TRBD1; j_call: TRBJ1-2; clone_size: many; cdr3_aa: CASSLGTGTNYGYTF; cdr3_nt: TGTGCCAGCAGCTTAGGGACAGGCACTAACTATGGCTACACCTTC
v_call: TRBV5-1; d_call: .; j_call: TRBJ2-2; clone_size: many; cdr3_aa: CASSLTSNGELFF; cdr3_nt: TGCGCCAGCAGCTTGACTAGCAACGGGGAGCTGTTTTTT
v_call: TRBV20-1; d_call: .; j_call: TRBJ2-1; clone_size: .; cdr3_aa: CSARGPRLVDEQFF; cdr3_nt: TGCAGTGCTAGAGGCCCTCGACTAGTTGATGAGCAGTTCTTC
v_call: TRBV5-1; d_call: .; j_call: TRBJ1-4; clone_size: .; cdr3_aa: CASSLYGGAKTNEKLFF; cdr3_nt: TGCGCCAGCAGCTTGTACGGGGGCGCGAAAACTAATGAAAAACTGTTTTTT
v_call: TRBV3-1; d_call: .; j_call: TRBJ2-3; clone_size: .; cdr3_aa: CASTRSGLRGTDTQYF; cdr3_nt: TGTGCCAGCACCAGGTCAGGGCTCCGGGGCACAGATACGCAGTATTTT
v_call: TRBV10-3; d_call: .; j_call: TRBJ2-5; clone_size: .; cdr3_aa: CAISESKPTDRAKETQYF; cdr3_nt: TGTGCCATCAGTGAGTCGAAACCTACCGACAGAGCAAAAGAGACCCAGTACTTC
v_call: TRBV25-1; d_call: .; j_call: TRBJ1-2; clone_size: .; cdr3_aa: CASSAQGLGYTF; cdr3_nt: TGTGCCAGCAGTGCTCAGGGGCTTGGCTACACCTTC
v_call: TRBV4-2; d_call: TRBD2; j_call: TRBJ2-1; clone_size: .; cdr3_aa: CASSQDGLVNEQFF; cdr3_nt: TGTGCCAGCAGCCAGGATGGACTAGTCAATGAGCAGTTCTTC
v_call: TRBV7-9; d_call: .; j_call: TRBJ2-3; clone_size: .; cdr3_aa: CASSLPYRTDTQYF; cdr3_nt: TGTGCCAGCAGCTTACCGTACCGCACAGATACGCAGTATTTT
v_call: TRBV5-1; d_call: TRBD1; j_call: TRBJ2-7; clone_size: .; cdr3_aa: CASSQGTAAYEQYF; cdr3_nt: TGCGCCAGCAGCCAGGGGACAGCAGCCTACGAGCAGTACTTC
v_call: TRBV12-3/TRBV12-4; d_call: .; j_call: TRBJ1-1; clone_size: .; cdr3_aa: CASSLDRTDDGTEAFF; cdr3_nt: TGTGCCAGCAGTTTGGATAGGACAGATGACGGCACTGAAGCTTTCTTT
v_call: TRBV7-9; d_call: .; j_call: TRBJ2-4; clone_size: .; cdr3_aa: CASSFTSRGAGLDIQYF; cdr3_nt: TGTGCCAGCAGCTTTACCTCCCGGGGAGCCGGATTGGACATTCAGTACTTC
v_call: TRBV30; d_call: TRBD2; j_call: TRBJ2-2; clone_size: once; cdr3_aa: CAWTRGAGELFF; cdr3_nt: TGTGCCTGGACTCGGGGGGCCGGGGAGCTGTTTTTT
v_call: TRBV30; d_call: .; j_call: TRBJ1-1; clone_size: .; cdr3_aa: CAWRPPGGTEAFF; cdr3_nt: TGTGCCTGGAGACCTCCGGGAGGCACTGAAGCTTTCTTT
v_call: TRBV4-2; d_call: .; j_call: TRBJ1-1; clone_size: .; cdr3_aa: CASSQDLLGDNTEAFF; cdr3_nt: TGTGCCAGCAGCCAAGATTTGCTCGGGGATAACACTGAAGCTTTCTTT
v_call: TRBV3-1; d_call: TRBD2; j_call: TRBJ2-1; clone_size: .; cdr3_aa: CASSQDVTSGMLEQFF; cdr3_nt: TGTGCCAGCAGCCAAGATGTGACTAGCGGGATGCTTGAGCAGTTCTTC
v_call: TRBV29-1; d_call: .; j_call: TRBJ1-2; clone_size: .; cdr3_aa: CSVVGGDDYGYTF; cdr3_nt: TGCAGCGTTGTGGGGGGCGACGACTATGGCTACACCTTC
v_call: TRBV12-3/TRBV12-4; d_call: .; j_call: TRBJ2-7; clone_size: many; cdr3_aa: CASTMDSLYEQYF; cdr3_nt: TGTGCCAGCACCATGGACTCCTTATACGAGCAGTACTTC